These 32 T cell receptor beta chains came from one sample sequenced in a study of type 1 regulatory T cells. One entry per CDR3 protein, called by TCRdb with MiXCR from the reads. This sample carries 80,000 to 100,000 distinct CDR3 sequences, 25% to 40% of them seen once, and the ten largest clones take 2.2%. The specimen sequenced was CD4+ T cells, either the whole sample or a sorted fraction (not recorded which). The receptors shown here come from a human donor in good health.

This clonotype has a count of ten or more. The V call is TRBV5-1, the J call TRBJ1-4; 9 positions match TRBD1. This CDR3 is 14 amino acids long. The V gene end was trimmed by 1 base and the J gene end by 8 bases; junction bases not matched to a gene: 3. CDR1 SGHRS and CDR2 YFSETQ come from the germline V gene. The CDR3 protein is CASSLTGGQEKLFF. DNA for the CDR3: TGCGCCAGCAGCTTGACAGGGGGCCAAGAAAAACTGTTTTTT.

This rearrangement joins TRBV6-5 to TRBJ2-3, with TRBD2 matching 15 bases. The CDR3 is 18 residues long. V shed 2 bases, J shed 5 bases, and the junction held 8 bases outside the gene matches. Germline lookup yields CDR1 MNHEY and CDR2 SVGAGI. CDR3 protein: CASSYRPGLAGGQDTQYF. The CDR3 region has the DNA TGTGCCAGCAGTTACCGTCCGGGACTAGCGGGAGGCCAAGATACGCAGTATTTT.

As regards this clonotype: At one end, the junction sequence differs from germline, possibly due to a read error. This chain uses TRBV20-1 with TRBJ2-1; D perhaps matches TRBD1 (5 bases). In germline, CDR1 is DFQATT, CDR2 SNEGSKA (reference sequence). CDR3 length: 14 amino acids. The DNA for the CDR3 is TGCAGTGCTAGGGGGCAGGGCTCCTACAATGAGCAGTCCTTC. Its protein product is CSARGQGSYNEQSF.

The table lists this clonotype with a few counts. The CDR3 DNA follows: TGTGCCAGCAGAAAGGGAGCGGGGGTGAGTTCACCCCTCCACTTT. Translating it yields CASRKGAGVSSPLHF. V usage is TRBV12-3 or TRBV12-4 and J usage is TRBJ1-6, with TRBD1 as a possible D gene (5 bases). V was cut by 6 bases and J by 9 bases, with 18 bases left in between. The CDR3 is 15 residues long.

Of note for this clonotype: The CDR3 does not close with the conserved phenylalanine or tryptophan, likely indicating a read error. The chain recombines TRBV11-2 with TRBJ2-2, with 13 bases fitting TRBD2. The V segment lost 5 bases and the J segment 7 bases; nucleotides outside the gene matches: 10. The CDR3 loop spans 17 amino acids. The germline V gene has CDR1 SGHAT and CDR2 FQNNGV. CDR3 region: CASSHIGLAGALGELFL. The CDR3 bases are TGTGCCAGCAGCCACATCGGACTAGCGGGAGCGCTCGGGGAGCTGTTTCTT.

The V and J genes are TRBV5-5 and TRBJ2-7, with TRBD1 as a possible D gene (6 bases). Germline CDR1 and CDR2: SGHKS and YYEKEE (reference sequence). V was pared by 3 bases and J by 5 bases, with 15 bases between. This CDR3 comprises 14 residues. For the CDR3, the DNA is TGTGCCAGCAGCTCGAGTGGGGGCGTAAACGAGCAGTACTTC. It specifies CASSSSGGVNEQYF.

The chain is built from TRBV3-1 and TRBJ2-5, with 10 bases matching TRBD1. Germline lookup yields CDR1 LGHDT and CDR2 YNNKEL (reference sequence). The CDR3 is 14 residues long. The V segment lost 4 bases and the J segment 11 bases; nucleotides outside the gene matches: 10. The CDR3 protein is CASSRQGALGTQYF. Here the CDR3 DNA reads TGTGCCAGCAGCCGACAGGGGGCCTTGGGGACTCAGTACTTC.

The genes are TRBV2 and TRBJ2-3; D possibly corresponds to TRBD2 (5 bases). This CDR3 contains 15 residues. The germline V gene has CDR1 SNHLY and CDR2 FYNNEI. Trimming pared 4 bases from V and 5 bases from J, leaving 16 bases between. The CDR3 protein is CASSVQPGSGDTQYF. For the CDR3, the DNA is TGTGCCAGCAGTGTACAGCCGGGGTCAGGAGATACGCAGTATTTT.

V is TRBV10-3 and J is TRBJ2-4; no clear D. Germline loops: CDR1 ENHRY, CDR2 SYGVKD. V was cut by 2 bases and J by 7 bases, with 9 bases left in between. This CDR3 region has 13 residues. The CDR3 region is CAISEGERNIQYF. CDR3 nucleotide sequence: TGTGCCATCAGTGAGGGAGAGAGGAACATTCAGTACTTC.

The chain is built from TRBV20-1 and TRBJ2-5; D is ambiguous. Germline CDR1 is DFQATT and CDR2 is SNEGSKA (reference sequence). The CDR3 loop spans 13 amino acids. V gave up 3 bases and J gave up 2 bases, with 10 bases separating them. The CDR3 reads CSARSRRQETQYF. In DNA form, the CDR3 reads TGCAGTGCTAGGTCACGGAGACAAGAGACCCAGTACTTC.

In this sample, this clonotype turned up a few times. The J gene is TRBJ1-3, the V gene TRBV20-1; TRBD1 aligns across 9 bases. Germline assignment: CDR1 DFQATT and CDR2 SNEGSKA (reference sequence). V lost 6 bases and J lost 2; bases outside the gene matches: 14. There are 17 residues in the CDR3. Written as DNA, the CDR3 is TGCAGTGCGCGGGAGCCGGGACAGGGAGAGACTGGAAACACCATATATTTT. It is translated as CSAREPGQGETGNTIYF.

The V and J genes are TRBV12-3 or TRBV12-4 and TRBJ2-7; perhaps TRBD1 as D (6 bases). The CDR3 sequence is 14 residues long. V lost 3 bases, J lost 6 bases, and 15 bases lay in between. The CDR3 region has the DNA TGTGCCAGCAGTTTCCAGGCTATCAGGGGCGAGCAGTACTTC. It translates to CASSFQAIRGEQYF.

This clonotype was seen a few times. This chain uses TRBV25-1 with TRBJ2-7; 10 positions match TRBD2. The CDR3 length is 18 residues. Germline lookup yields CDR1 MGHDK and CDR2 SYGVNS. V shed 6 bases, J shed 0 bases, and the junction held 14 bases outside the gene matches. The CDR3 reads CASSKLGTSAPSSYEQYF. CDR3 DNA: TGTGCCAGCAGCAAATTGGGGACTAGCGCTCCAAGCTCCTACGAGCAGTACTTC.

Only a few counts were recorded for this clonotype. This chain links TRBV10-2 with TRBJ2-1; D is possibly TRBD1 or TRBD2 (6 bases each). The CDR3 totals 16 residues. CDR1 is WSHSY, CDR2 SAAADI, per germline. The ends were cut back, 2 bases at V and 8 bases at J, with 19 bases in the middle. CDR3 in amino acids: CASSEPHRGLMYEQFF. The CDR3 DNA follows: TGCGCCAGCAGTGAGCCACACCGGGGGCTTATGTATGAGCAGTTCTTC.

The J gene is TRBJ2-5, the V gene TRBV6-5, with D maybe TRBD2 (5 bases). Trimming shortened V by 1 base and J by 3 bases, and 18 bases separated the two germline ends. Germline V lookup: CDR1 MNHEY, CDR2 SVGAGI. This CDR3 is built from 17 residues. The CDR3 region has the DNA TGTGCCAGCAGTTACTTAACCCTCGGGAACAGAAAAGAGACCCAGTACTTC. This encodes CASSYLTLGNRKETQYF.

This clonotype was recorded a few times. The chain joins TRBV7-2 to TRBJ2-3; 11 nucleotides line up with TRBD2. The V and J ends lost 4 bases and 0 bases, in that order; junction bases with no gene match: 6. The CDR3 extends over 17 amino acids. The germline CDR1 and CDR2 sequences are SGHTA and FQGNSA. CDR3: CASSYSGTSGSTDTQYF. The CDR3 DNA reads TGTGCCAGCAGCTATTCCGGGACTAGCGGAAGCACAGATACGCAGTATTTT.

CDR3 residues: CASSSSTSGRASDTQYF. CDR3 DNA: TGTGCCAGCAGTTCGAGCACTAGCGGGAGGGCTTCAGATACGCAGTATTTT. This rearrangement joins TRBV12-3 or TRBV12-4 to TRBJ2-3; 13 bases agree with TRBD2. The J segment lost 4 bases and the V segment lost 4 bases, leaving 8 bases of the junction unmatched. There are 17 residues in the CDR3.

The CDR3 DNA is TGTGCCAGTAGTAGGCTAGGGACAGGCAACATCCTGCAGCCCCAGCATTTT. Translation gives CASSRLGTGNILQPQHF. The chain has TRBV19 and TRBJ1-5; 8 bases are shared with TRBD1. Germline CDR1 is LNHDA and CDR2 is SQIVND (reference sequence). The V gene end was trimmed by 4 bases and the J gene end by 7 bases; junction bases not matched to a gene: 15. This CDR3 comprises 17 residues. The full variable domain, rest sourced from reference TRBV19 and TRBJ1-5, is DGGITQSPKYLFRKEGQNVTLSCEQNLNHDAMYWYRQDPGQGLRLIYYSQIVNDFQKGDIAEGYSVSREKKESFPLTVTSAQKNPTAFYLCASSRLGTGNILQPQHFGDGTRLSIL.

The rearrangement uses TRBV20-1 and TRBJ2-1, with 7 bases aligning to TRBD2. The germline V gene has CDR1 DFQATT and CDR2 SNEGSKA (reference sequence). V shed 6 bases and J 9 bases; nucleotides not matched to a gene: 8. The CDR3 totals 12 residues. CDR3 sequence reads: CSAQPSGSEQFF. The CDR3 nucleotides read TGCAGTGCCCAGCCTAGCGGTAGTGAGCAGTTCTTC.

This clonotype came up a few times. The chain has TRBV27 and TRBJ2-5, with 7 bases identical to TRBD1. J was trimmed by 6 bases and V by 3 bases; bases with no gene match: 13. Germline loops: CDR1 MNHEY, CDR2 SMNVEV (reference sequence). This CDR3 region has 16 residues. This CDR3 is CASSFQGVDLKKTQYF. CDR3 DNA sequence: TGTGCCAGCAGTTTTCAGGGGGTAGACTTGAAAAAGACCCAGTACTTC.

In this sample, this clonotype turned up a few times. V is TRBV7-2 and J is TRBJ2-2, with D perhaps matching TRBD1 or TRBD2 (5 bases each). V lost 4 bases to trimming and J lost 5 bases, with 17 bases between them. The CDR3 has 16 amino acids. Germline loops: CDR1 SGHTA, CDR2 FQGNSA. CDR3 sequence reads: CASSSLGVWETGELFF. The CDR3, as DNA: TGTGCCAGCAGCTCCCTGGGGGTCTGGGAGACCGGGGAGCTGTTTTTT.

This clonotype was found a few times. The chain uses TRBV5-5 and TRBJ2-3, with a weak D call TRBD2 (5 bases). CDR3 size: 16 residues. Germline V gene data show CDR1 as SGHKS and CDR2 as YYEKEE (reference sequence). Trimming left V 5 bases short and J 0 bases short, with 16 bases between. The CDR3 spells CASRGTSRGSTDTQYF. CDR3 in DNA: TGTGCCAGCAGGGGAACTTCTCGCGGGAGCACAGATACGCAGTATTTT. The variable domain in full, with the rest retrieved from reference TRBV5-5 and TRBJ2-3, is DAGVTQSPTHLIKTRGQQVTLRCSPISGHKSVSWYQQVLGQGPQFIFQYYEKEERGRGNFPDRFSARQFPNYSSELNVNALLLGDSALYLCASRGTSRGSTDTQYFGPGTRLTVL.

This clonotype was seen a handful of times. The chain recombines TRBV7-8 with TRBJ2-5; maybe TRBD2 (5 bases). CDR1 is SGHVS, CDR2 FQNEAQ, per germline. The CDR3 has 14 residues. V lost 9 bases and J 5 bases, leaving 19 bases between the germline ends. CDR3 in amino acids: CASSRDAGRETQYF. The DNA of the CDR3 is TGTGCCAGTTCGAGAGACGCGGGCAGGGAGACCCAGTACTTC.

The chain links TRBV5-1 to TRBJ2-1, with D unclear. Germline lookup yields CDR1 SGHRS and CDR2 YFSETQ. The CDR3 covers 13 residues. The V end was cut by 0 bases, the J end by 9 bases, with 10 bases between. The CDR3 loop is CASSLDSPGEQFF. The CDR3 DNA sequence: TGCGCCAGCAGCTTGGACTCTCCCGGTGAGCAGTTCTTC.

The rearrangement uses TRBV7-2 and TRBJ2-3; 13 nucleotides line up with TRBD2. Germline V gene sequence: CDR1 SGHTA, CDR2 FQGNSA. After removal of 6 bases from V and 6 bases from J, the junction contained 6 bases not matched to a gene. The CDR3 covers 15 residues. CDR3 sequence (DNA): TGTGCCAGCAGGGGACTAGCGGGAATTATGGATACGCAGTATTTT. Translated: CASRGLAGIMDTQYF.

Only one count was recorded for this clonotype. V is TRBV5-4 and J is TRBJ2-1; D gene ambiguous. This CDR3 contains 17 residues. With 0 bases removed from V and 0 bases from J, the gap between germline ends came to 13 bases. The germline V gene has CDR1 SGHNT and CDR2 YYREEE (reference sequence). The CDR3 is CASSLELRPSSYNEQFF. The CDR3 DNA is TGTGCCAGCAGCTTGGAACTCCGGCCTAGCTCCTACAATGAGCAGTTCTTC. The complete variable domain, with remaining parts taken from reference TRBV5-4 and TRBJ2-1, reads ETGVTQSPTHLIKTRGQQVTLRCSSQSGHNTVSWYQQALGQGPQFIFQYYREEENGRGNFPPRFSGLQFPNYSSELNVNALELDDSALYLCASSLELRPSSYNEQFFGPGTRLTVL.

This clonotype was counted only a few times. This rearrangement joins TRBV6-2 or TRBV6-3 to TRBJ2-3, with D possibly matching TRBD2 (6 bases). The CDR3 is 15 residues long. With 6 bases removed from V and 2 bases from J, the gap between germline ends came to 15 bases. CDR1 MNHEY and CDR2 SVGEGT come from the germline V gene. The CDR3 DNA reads TGTGCCAGCAGCCGCCGGGACTCTAACACAGATACGCAGTATTTT. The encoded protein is CASSRRDSNTDTQYF.

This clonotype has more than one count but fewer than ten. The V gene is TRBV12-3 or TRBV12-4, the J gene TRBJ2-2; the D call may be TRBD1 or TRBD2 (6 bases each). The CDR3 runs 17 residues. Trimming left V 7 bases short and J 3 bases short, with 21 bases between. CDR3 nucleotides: TGTGCCAGCACCCTACGGGGGTGGGGGCTGGACACCGGGGAGCTGTTTTTT. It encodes CASTLRGWGLDTGELFF.

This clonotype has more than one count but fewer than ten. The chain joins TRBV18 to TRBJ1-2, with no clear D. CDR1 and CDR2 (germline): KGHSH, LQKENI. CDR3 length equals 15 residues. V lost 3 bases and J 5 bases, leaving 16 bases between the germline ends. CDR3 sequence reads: CASSPVADLRYGYTF. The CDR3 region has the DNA TGTGCCAGCTCACCGGTGGCAGATCTCCGATATGGCTACACCTTC. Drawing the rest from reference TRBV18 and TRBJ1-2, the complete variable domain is NAGVMQNPRHLVRRRGQEARLRCSPMKGHSHVYWYRQLPEEGLKFMVYLQKENIIDESGMPKERFSAEFPKEGPSILRIQQVVRGDSAAYFCASSPVADLRYGYTFGSGTRLTVV.

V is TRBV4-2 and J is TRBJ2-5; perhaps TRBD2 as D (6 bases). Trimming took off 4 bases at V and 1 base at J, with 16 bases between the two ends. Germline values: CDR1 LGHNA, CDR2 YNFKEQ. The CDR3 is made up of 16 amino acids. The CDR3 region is CASSLEEGSGQETQYF. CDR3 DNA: TGTGCCAGCAGCCTAGAGGAAGGTAGCGGCCAAGAGACCCAGTACTTC.

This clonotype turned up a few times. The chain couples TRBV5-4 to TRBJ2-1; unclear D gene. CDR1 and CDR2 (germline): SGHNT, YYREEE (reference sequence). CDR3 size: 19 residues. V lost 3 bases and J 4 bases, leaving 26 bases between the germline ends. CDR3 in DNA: TGTGCCAGCAGCTCCGTTCTACCCGAGCTCAACCGTTTTTACAATGAGCAGTTCTTC. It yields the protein CASSSVLPELNRFYNEQFF.

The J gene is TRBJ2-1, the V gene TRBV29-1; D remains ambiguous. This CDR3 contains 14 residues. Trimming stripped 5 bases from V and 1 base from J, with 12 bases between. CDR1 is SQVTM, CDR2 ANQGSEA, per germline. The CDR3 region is CSVNPGPSYNEQFF. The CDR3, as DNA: TGCAGCGTTAACCCCGGGCCGTCCTACAATGAGCAGTTCTTC.